What follows are 14 T cell receptor beta chains derived from one specimen sequenced in a study of T cell repertoires in cytomegalovirus infection. Their cognate antigens are unknown. TCRdb reprocessed the reads via MiXCR and lists one record per CDR3 protein. The sample comprises about half a million distinct CDR3 sequences, 33% of which are singletons, and roughly 15% rests with the top ten. This sample comprised cultured PBMCs, obtained from culture after CMV antigen stimulation. Receptor source: a human donor in good health (CMV status not recorded). Some clones in this sample may be carry-over from other donors' samples.

The chain recombines TRBV6-1 with TRBJ2-1, with 11 bases identical to TRBD2. In germline, CDR1 is MNHNS, CDR2 SASEGT. The V segment lost 6 bases and the J segment 5 bases; nucleotides outside the gene matches: 12. The CDR3 is 17 residues long. The CDR3 loop reads CASSLLLHSGRDNEQFF. Written as DNA, the CDR3 is TGTGCCAGCAGCCTTCTTCTTCATAGCGGGAGGGACAATGAGCAGTTCTTC.

The CDR3 protein is CSADSRASTDTQYF. CDR3 sequence (DNA): TGCAGCGCCGACTCGAGGGCTAGCACAGATACGCAGTATTTT. This sequence joins TRBV29-1 and TRBJ2-3, with D possibly TRBD2 on 5 matching bases. CDR3 size: 14 residues. V gave up 7 bases and J gave up 0 bases, with 14 bases separating them. Germline-derived CDR1 and CDR2 are SQVTM and ANQGSEA.

CDR3 sequence: CSVRTGQNYGYTF. The CDR3, as DNA: TGCAGCGTTAGGACAGGGCAGAACTATGGCTACACCTTC. The V and J genes are TRBV29-1 and TRBJ1-2; 8 bases map to TRBD1. J lost 2 bases, V lost 5 bases, and 4 bases had no gene match. The CDR3 loop spans 13 amino acids. CDR1 is SQVTM, CDR2 ANQGSEA, per germline. Full variable domain (outside the CDR3, taken from reference TRBV29-1 and TRBJ1-2): SAVISQKPSRDICQRGTSLTIQCQVDSQVTMMFWYRQQPGQSLTLIATANQGSEATYESGFVIDKFPISRPNLTFSTLTVSNMSPEDSSIYLCSVRTGQNYGYTFGSGTRLTVV.

This clonotype was picked up a small number of times. The rearrangement joins TRBV6-2 or TRBV6-3 to TRBJ2-3, with 8 positions matching TRBD2. Germline V gene sequence: CDR1 MNHEY, CDR2 SVGEGT. The CDR3 totals 15 residues. V gave up 6 bases and J gave up 4 bases; unmatched junction bases: 9. The CDR3: CASSPGAGVSDTQYF. In DNA form, the CDR3 reads TGTGCCAGCAGCCCTGGAGCGGGAGTGTCAGATACGCAGTATTTT.

The chain carries TRBV30 and TRBJ1-2; 7 nucleotides line up with TRBD1. The CDR3 has 15 residues. V shed 2 bases, J shed 2 bases, and the junction held 8 bases outside the gene matches. Germline V gene data show CDR1 as GTSNPN and CDR2 as SVGIG (reference sequence). The DNA of the CDR3 is TGTGCCTGGAGTATGGCCGGGACAGCGAACTATGGCTACACCTTC. This encodes CAWSMAGTANYGYTF.

This clonotype has ten or more counts. This chain uses TRBV28 with TRBJ1-1; D remains unclear. Between the trimmed V and J ends, which lost 5 bases and 4 bases, there was a span of 17 bases. Germline CDR1 MDHEN, CDR2 SYDVKM. The CDR3 extends over 15 amino acids. This chain's CDR3 is CASSLLGRDITEAFF. The CDR3 nucleotides are TGTGCCAGCAGTCTTTTGGGGAGGGATATCACTGAAGCTTTCTTT.

The chain recombines TRBV6-5 with TRBJ2-3, with TRBD2 matching 8 bases. The CDR3 has 16 residues. Trimming removed 6 bases from V and 3 bases from J; junction bases left unmatched: 11. Germline CDR1 is MNHEY and CDR2 is SVGAGI. CDR3 residues: CASRSSWGGRTDTQYF. As DNA, the CDR3 is TGTGCCAGCAGGTCCTCTTGGGGCGGGAGGACAGATACGCAGTATTTT.

This clonotype was detected once. The V and J genes are TRBV18 and TRBJ2-7, with TRBD2 as a possible D gene (5 bases). Germline V gene lookup returns CDR1 KGHSH and CDR2 LQKENI. CDR3 length equals 15 residues. Trimming took off 3 bases at V and 4 bases at J, with 16 bases between the two ends. Here the CDR3 reads CASSPGLAHRYEQYV. In DNA form, the CDR3 reads TGTGCCAGCTCACCCGGCCTAGCCCACCGGTACGAGCAGTACGTC.

This CDR3 reads CASSQVVSQMNTGELFF. In nucleotides, the CDR3 is TGCGCCAGCAGCCAAGTGGTTTCCCAAATGAACACCGGGGAGCTGTTTTTT. This rearrangement joins TRBV4-1 to TRBJ2-2; D is unclear. Germline V CDR1 and CDR2: MGHRA, YSYEKL. The CDR3 loop spans 17 amino acids. V lost 1 base, J lost 1 base, and 13 bases lay in between.

As regards this clonotype: This may arise from a read error, as a much more abundant clone is one base away. V gene TRBV7-2 combines with J gene TRBJ2-3; D possibly uses TRBD1 or TRBD2 (5 bases each). V was trimmed by 3 bases and J by 6 bases, leaving 13 bases between them. Per germline, CDR1 SGHTA and CDR2 FQGNSA. The CDR3 sequence is 14 residues long. The CDR3 DNA follows: TGTGCCAGCAGCTTTGGACGGGGCTCGGATACGCAGTATTTT. As protein: CASSFGRGSDTQYF.

The V call is TRBV19, the J call TRBJ1-5, with D possibly matching TRBD1 (6 bases). Looked up from germline, CDR1 is LNHDA and CDR2 is SQIVND (reference sequence). V lost 4 bases, J lost 2 bases, and 12 bases lay in between. The CDR3 runs to 15 residues. This chain's CDR3 is CASSTKNRGNQPQHF. Here the CDR3 DNA reads TGTGCCAGTAGTACAAAAAACAGGGGCAATCAGCCCCAGCATTTT. The variable domain in full, completed from reference TRBV19 and TRBJ1-5, reads DGGITQSPKYLFRKEGQNVTLSCEQNLNHDAMYWYRQDPGQGLRLIYYSQIVNDFQKGDIAEGYSVSREKKESFPLTVTSAQKNPTAFYLCASSTKNRGNQPQHFGDGTRLSIL.

This clonotype was counted ten times or more. The V gene is TRBV30, the J gene TRBJ1-2, with 7 bases matching TRBD1. CDR1 and CDR2 from the germline V gene are GTSNPN and SVGIG (reference sequence). Trimming took 5 bases from V and 3 from J; bases not matched to a gene: 0. CDR3 length equals 11 residues. The CDR3 coding sequence is TGTGCCTGGGGACAGGACTATGGCTACACCTTC. Protein: CAWGQDYGYTF.

This clonotype was counted between two and nine times. This chain joins TRBV19 and TRBJ2-1; D remains ambiguous. The CDR3 runs to 13 residues. Germline V CDR1 and CDR2: LNHDA, SQIVND (reference sequence). V lost 6 bases and J 5 bases, leaving 11 bases between the germline ends. This CDR3 is CASSRMGNNEQFF. The CDR3 nucleotides read TGTGCCAGTAGCCGGATGGGGAACAATGAGCAGTTCTTC. Full variable domain (missing parts from reference TRBV19 and TRBJ2-1): DGGITQSPKYLFRKEGQNVTLSCEQNLNHDAMYWYRQDPGQGLRLIYYSQIVNDFQKGDIAEGYSVSREKKESFPLTVTSAQKNPTAFYLCASSRMGNNEQFFGPGTRLTVL.

This clonotype was observed a few times. The DNA for the CDR3 is TGTGCCACCAGCAGAGACCTCGGCAATGAGCAGTTCTTC. Translated: CATSRDLGNEQFF. The rearrangement joins TRBV15 to TRBJ2-1; D gene uncertain. Between the trimmed V and J ends, which lost 0 bases and 6 bases, there was a span of 6 bases. This CDR3 comprises 13 residues. Germline V gene lookup returns CDR1 LNHNV and CDR2 YYDKDF (reference sequence). Full variable domain (missing parts from reference TRBV15 and TRBJ2-1): DAMVIQNPRYQVTQFGKPVTLSCSQTLNHNVMYWYQQKSSQAPKLLFHYYDKDFNNEADTPDNFQSRRPNTSFCFLDIRSPGLGDTAMYLCATSRDLGNEQFFGPGTRLTVL.